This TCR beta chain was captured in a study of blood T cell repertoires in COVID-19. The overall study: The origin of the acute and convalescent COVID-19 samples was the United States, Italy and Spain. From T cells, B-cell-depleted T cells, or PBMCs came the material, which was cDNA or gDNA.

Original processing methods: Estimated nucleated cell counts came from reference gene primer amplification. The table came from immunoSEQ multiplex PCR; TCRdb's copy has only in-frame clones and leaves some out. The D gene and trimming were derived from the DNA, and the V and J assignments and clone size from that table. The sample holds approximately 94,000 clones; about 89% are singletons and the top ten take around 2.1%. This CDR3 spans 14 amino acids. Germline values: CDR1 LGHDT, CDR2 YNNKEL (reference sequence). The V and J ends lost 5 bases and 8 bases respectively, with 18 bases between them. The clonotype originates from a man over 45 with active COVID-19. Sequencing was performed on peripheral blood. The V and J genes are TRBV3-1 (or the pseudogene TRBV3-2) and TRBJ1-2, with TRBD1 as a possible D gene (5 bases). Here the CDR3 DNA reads TGTGCCAGCAGCGGATCCGGGGGTAGAGGGGGCTACACCTTC. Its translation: CASSGSGGRGGYTF.